A selection of T cell receptor beta chains follows, all from one sample in a study of memory CD4+ T cells and cytomegalovirus serostatus. Only in-frame clones appear in the TCRdb table, and some are missing; sequencing was by immunoSEQ multiplex PCR. Counted here are 56,000 or so clones, over 80% occurring once; the ten biggest clones make up roughly 0.4%. The specimen was memory CD4+ T cells from blood. These TCRs come from an adult in good health and CMV-seronegative. Both conserved end residues are trimmed from each CDR3. Fields, in order: J gene, CDR3 length, V gene, clone size, CDR3 protein. Part of the rows lack a size; the others show once, few, many or a class for expanded clones.

J: TRBJ1-2
length: 9
V: TRBV25-1
size: .
CDR3: ASQANYGYT

J: TRBJ2-3
length: 12
V: TRBV4-1
size: once
CDR3: ASSRILSTDTQY

J: TRBJ1-6
length: 10
V: TRBV7-8
size: .
CDR3: ASSLNGAPLH

J: TRBJ2-3
length: 15
V: TRBV9
size: .
CDR3: ASSGGVAGGGTDTQY

J: TRBJ2-7
length: 14
V: TRBV27
size: .
CDR3: ASSPLARISTYEQY

J: TRBJ1-1
length: 9
V: TRBV19
size: few
CDR3: ASLQGGEAF

J: TRBJ1-5
length: 12
V: TRBV28
size: .
CDR3: ASSHGQGSQPQH

J: TRBJ2-7
length: 12
V: TRBV9
size: .
CDR3: ASSPRQGSNEQY

J: TRBJ1-1
length: 13
V: TRBV30
size: few
CDR3: AWRMAGRSNTEAF

J: TRBJ2-1
length: 12
V: TRBV7-8
size: .
CDR3: ASKVRGGANEQF

J: TRBJ2-3
length: 17
V: TRBV5-4
size: .
CDR3: ASSLIRSSGGRSTDTQY

J: TRBJ1-3
length: 11
V: TRBV6-5
size: .
CDR3: ALLEESGNTIY

J: TRBJ2-5
length: 13
V: TRBV11-1
size: .
CDR3: ASSLGGEPQETQY

J: TRBJ2-3
length: 12
V: TRBV10-3
size: .
CDR3: AIKGQGRTDTQY

J: TRBJ2-7
length: 11
V: TRBV10-3
size: .
CDR3: AIRQGLSYEQY

J: TRBJ1-6
length: 13
V: TRBV10-3
size: .
CDR3: ATTTGQNPNSPLH

J: TRBJ2-3
length: 13
V: TRBV15
size: once
CDR3: ATSRDPLGGDTQY

J: TRBJ2-3
length: 17
V: TRBV11-2
size: few
CDR3: ASSLLGAGGPLSTDTQY

J: TRBJ2-3
length: 9
V: TRBV4-1
size: .
CDR3: ASSQGDTQY

J: TRBJ1-6
length: 15
V: TRBV7-9
size: .
CDR3: ASSLALGQGVNSPLH

J: TRBJ1-1
length: 13
V: TRBV15
size: .
CDR3: ATSRDGGTDTEAF

J: TRBJ1-6
length: 15
V: TRBV10-3
size: .
CDR3: AISESRPQTYNSPLH

J: TRBJ2-3
length: 10
V: TRBV10-3
size: once
CDR3: AISGATDTQY

J: TRBJ2-1
length: 16
V: TRBV5-4
size: .
CDR3: ASSTTSGGIGSYNEQF

J: TRBJ2-2
length: 14
V: TRBV6-5
size: .
CDR3: ASSYSRASNTGELF

J: TRBJ2-7
length: 13
V: TRBV18
size: .
CDR3: ASSPPSRPNYEQY

J: TRBJ1-1
length: 12
V: TRBV19
size: few
CDR3: ASTQGTENTEAF

J: TRBJ2-7
length: 12
V: TRBV2
size: .
CDR3: ASSELAKSYEQY

J: TRBJ2-2
length: 13
V: TRBV7-3
size: .
CDR3: ASSLTHSVTGELF

J: TRBJ1-2
length: 11
V: TRBV29-1
size: .
CDR3: SAIQGEGYGYT

J: TRBJ2-2
length: 12
V: TRBV5-1
size: .
CDR3: ASGETGQTGELF

J: TRBJ1-2
length: 11
V: TRBV5-6
size: .
CDR3: ASSSIRNYGYT

J: TRBJ1-2
length: 15
V: TRBV28
size: once
CDR3: ASSLGGTARANYGYT

J: TRBJ2-2
length: 12
V: TRBV19
size: .
CDR3: ASSEGQWVGELF

J: TRBJ1-1
length: 11
V: TRBV6-1
size: .
CDR3: ASSEGQGTEAF

J: TRBJ2-2
length: 14
V: TRBV4-2
size: .
CDR3: ASSQEVRSNTGELF

J: TRBJ1-5
length: 10
V: TRBV7-2
size: .
CDR3: ASSVTGPPQH

J: TRBJ2-2
length: 11
V: TRBV5-4
size: once
CDR3: ASSSPQTGELF

J: TRBJ1-2
length: 12
V: TRBV29-1
size: few
CDR3: SVPGQSSAGGYT

J: TRBJ1-2
length: 9
V: TRBV2
size: .
CDR3: ASSGRESYT

J: TRBJ2-1
length: 14
V: TRBV7-3
size: few
CDR3: ASSPKGLARGNEQF

J: TRBJ2-7
length: 11
V: TRBV18
size: .
CDR3: ASSGSNSYEQY

J: TRBJ1-1
length: 13
V: TRBV19
size: .
CDR3: ASSRQGEVNTEAF

J: TRBJ2-1
length: 10
V: TRBV5-4
size: .
CDR3: ASSLEYNEQF

J: TRBJ1-2
length: 11
V: TRBV10-3
size: .
CDR3: AISERQVYGYT

J: TRBJ1-3
length: 14
V: TRBV5-6
size: .
CDR3: ASSLVGGNTRNTIY

J: TRBJ1-3
length: 13
V: TRBV19
size: .
CDR3: ASSWSAHSGNTIY

J: TRBJ1-1
length: 12
V: TRBV7-9
size: .
CDR3: ASTDRGRDTEAF

J: TRBJ2-5
length: 10
V: TRBV30
size: .
CDR3: ALNRGGETQY

J: TRBJ1-4
length: 13
V: TRBV9
size: .
CDR3: ASSVRDSGLEKLF

J: TRBJ2-3
length: 13
V: TRBV5-6
size: .
CDR3: ASIESGGFTDTQY

J: TRBJ1-1
length: 11
V: TRBV7-9
size: .
CDR3: ASSLEGVSEAF

J: TRBJ2-1
length: 14
V: TRBV7-2
size: few
CDR3: ASSAQGLAGEGEQF

J: TRBJ1-2
length: 13
V: TRBV2
size: once
CDR3: ASQAGTGYNYGYT

J: TRBJ2-1
length: 11
V: TRBV18
size: .
CDR3: ASSGLARNEQF